The T cell receptor (beta chain) described here comes from a study of identical twins (dated by TCRdb to about 2016). Regarding the research as a whole: To test whether fetal clonotypes persist, the study used deep sequencing on TCR alpha and beta repertoires from monozygotic twins, unrelated adults of various ages, and cord blood. To rule out contamination, the twin experiments were replicated at different times with different library preparation protocols. What the study reported, not specific to this receptor: Because the same donors could not be followed over many years, the conclusions depended on cross-sectional statistical analysis. In beta out-of-frame sequences, excess twin sharing was weaker, because having fewer shared sequences lowered the signal-to-noise ratio. Out-of-frame TCR alpha sequences shared between twins showed an excess of low generation-probability sequences compared with coincidental sharing between unrelated individuals. Invariant T cells such as MAIT and iNKT could partly confound zero-insertion analyses, though diverse VJ usage argued against this for most clonotypes. Abundant cord blood beta clonotypes had fewer insertions, young adult naive repertoires showed a similar but weaker trend, and memory repertoires showed no such trend. In monozygotic twins, recombination models systematically underestimated out-of-frame TCR alpha sharing, but the models matched the sharing seen between unrelated individuals.

All donors were healthy Caucasians. The twin cohort consisted of three pairs of female monozygotic twins, all aged roughly 18 to 30 years. RNA for TCR libraries was isolated from peripheral blood mononuclear cells. This clonotype was picked up a small number of times. The clone's antigen remains unknown. No per-base quality is available; no much larger clone lies one base away. Library construction relied on 5' RACE. Sequencing was performed on an Illumina HiSeq 2000. Template switching introduced a universal primer binding site; the final cDNA contained a unique molecular identifier, enabling accurate counting of TCR cDNA molecules. First-strand cDNA for TCR alpha and beta chains was synthesized from specific primers in the conserved constant-segment region. Each cDNA library was double barcoded, with a SMART-Mk sample barcode plus Illumina barcodes, to control for contamination. TruSeq adapter sequences along with Illumina sample barcodes were introduced in two successive PCR steps. Sequencing of the TCR alpha and beta cDNA libraries was done on the Illumina HiSeq platform using custom primers. In the source study's methods: Unique molecular identifiers were extracted from raw reads with MiGEC, and CDR3 positions were determined with MiXCR. Recombination models were inferred per individual with the repgenHMM and IGoR tools using an EM algorithm. Shared clonotypes were analyzed with the tcR package in R, and sharing was normalized by the product of cloneset sizes. To study raw recombination without the effects of thymic and clonal selection, out-of-frame nonproductive sequences were analyzed. The raw public reads went through TCRdb reprocessing: fastp at Q25, MiXCR clone calling, in-frame beta chains kept. Identical CDR3 protein sequences are pooled into one entry, listed with their most common genes and DNA. The authors' filters were not applied to this entry. This sample has about 660,000 distinct CDR3 sequences in its table, and about 9.4% of those were observed once. Of the sample, around 0.95% is held by the ten largest clones.

CDR1 and CDR2 (KGHSH, LQKENI) derive from the germline V gene. The CDR3 contains 16 residues, cysteine and phenylalanine counted. CDR3 DNA only is kept here, 48 bases in frame from base 1. Trimming leaves V shorter by 2 bases and J shorter by 2 bases, with the junction holding 4 bases beyond the gene matches. The same sample was also used in a study of yellow fever vaccine responses in identical twins. As the second paper documents: According to the authors, the vaccine-induced T cell response in identical twins seemed to be partly convergent and partly specific to each individual. Focusing on identical twins, the study followed the T cell clones that responded to the vaccine, and did so with precision.

The chain is encoded by TRBV18 joined to TRBJ2-7; 12 bases in the middle match TRBD2. The sample taken for sequencing was PBMCs. The receptor was derived from a woman aged 18-29 years in good health. The CDR3 is CASSPTSSGGAYEQYF. In nucleotide form, the sequence is TGTGCCAGCTCACCAACCTCTAGCGGGGGGGCCTACGAGCAGTACTTC.